The 18 T cell receptor beta chains presented below share a single source sample, sequenced in a study of CD8+CD57+ T cells in acquired aplastic anemia. Genomic DNA acted as the template from which TCR beta VDJ combination and CDR3 sequence profiling were carried out. Using its own MiXCR run on the reads, TCRdb lists one record per CDR3 protein. The table has 100,000 to 150,000 distinct CDR3 sequences, about 40% seen once. Sequenced patients had shown CD8+CD57+ cell expansion by flow cytometry. Material: sorted CD4+, CD8+, or CD8+CD57+ T cells (not recorded which) from PBMCs. These receptors originate from a human donor with aplastic anemia.

This clonotype was detected many times. The J gene is TRBJ1-6, the V gene TRBV3-1; 7 bases agree with TRBD1. Trimming took 6 bases from V and 10 from J; bases not matched to a gene: 9. In germline, CDR1 is LGHDT, CDR2 YNNKEL (reference sequence). The CDR3 consists of 14 residues. The CDR3 loop reads CASRKTGSGSPLHF. As DNA, the CDR3 is TGTGCCAGCAGGAAGACAGGGAGCGGATCACCCCTCCACTTT.

Ten or more counts support this clonotype. The chain is built from TRBV20-1 and TRBJ2-5; 7 bases are shared with TRBD2. After removal of 2 bases from V and 5 bases from J, the junction contained 2 bases not matched to a gene. The CDR3 is 12 residues long. Per the germline V gene, CDR1 is DFQATT and CDR2 is SNEGSKA (reference sequence). The CDR3 DNA is TGCAGTGCTAGAATAGCGGGTGAGACCCAGTACTTC. It specifies CSARIAGETQYF.

In this sample, this clonotype turned up many times. This chain uses TRBV14 with TRBJ1-4, with D possibly TRBD1 on 5 matching bases. Looked up from germline, CDR1 is SGHDN and CDR2 is FVKESK. V lost 3 bases and J lost 6, with 8 bases in between. The CDR3 sequence is 13 residues long. CDR3 amino acids: CASSQDIYEKLFF. Written as DNA, the CDR3 is TGTGCCAGCAGCCAGGACATCTATGAAAAACTGTTTTTT.

This clonotype was seen many times. The genes are TRBV6-1 and TRBJ1-2, with D hard to call. The germline gives CDR1 MNHNS, CDR2 SASEGT. The CDR3 length is 12 residues. V was shortened by 5 bases and J by 3 bases, with 7 bases between the two germline ends. CDR3: CASSPSDYGYTF. The CDR3 coding sequence is TGTGCCAGCAGTCCAAGCGACTATGGCTACACCTTC.

This clonotype was observed many times. This chain joins TRBV27 and TRBJ2-7; 7 bases are shared with TRBD1. The trim removed 10 bases at V and 2 bases at J, leaving 11 bases unmatched. Germline V lookup: CDR1 MNHEY, CDR2 SMNVEV (reference sequence). The CDR3 has 14 residues. CDR3 in DNA: TGTGCCACAAGATATACAGGGGCAGCCTACGAGCAGTACTTC. Translated: CATRYTGAAYEQYF.

The J gene is TRBJ1-1, the V gene TRBV28; D is ambiguous. The germline V gene has CDR1 MDHEN and CDR2 SYDVKM. This CDR3 contains 14 residues. Between the trimmed V and J ends, which lost 2 bases and 3 bases, there was a span of 10 bases. CDR3 DNA sequence: TGTGCCAGCAGTTTACCTGGGCGCCACACTGAAGCTTTCTTT. It yields the protein CASSLPGRHTEAFF.

For this clonotype: With a much larger clone just one base away, this may be a read error. The chain couples TRBV19 to TRBJ1-3, with TRBD1 as a possible D gene (6 bases). In germline, CDR1 is LNHDA, CDR2 SQIVND (reference sequence). This CDR3 contains 16 residues. The CDR3 DNA reads TGTGCCAGTACCCCTGGGCCAGGGGCCTCTGGAAACACCATGTATTTT. Translation gives CASTPGPGASGNTMYF.

As to this clonotype: This may be a read error, as it is one base from a much larger clone. This chain connects TRBV4-2 to TRBJ2-3, with a weak D call TRBD2 (5 bases). Germline V CDR1 and CDR2: LGHNA, YNFKEQ. The CDR3 sequence is 16 residues long. The CDR3 coding sequence is TGTGTCAGCAGTTCGTTGGCGAGGGAAGCGGCAGATACGCAGTATTTT. Translated, it gives CVSSSLAREAADTQYF.

This clonotype was recorded at least ten times. V and J are TRBV3-1 and TRBJ1-2, with 10 nucleotides matching TRBD1. Germline V gene data show CDR1 as LGHDT and CDR2 as YNNKEL (reference sequence). This CDR3 region has 15 residues. J lost 7 bases, V lost 0 bases, and 5 bases had no gene match. The chain's CDR3 is CASSQEGTGVGGYTF. The CDR3 DNA sequence: TGTGCCAGCAGCCAAGAGGGGACAGGGGTAGGTGGCTACACCTTC. Based on the CDR3 plus reference TRBV3-1 and TRBJ1-2, the full variable domain is DTAVSQTPKYLVTQMGNDKSIKCEQNLGHDTMYWYKQDSKKFLKIMFSYNNKELIINETVPNRFSPKSPDKAHLNLHINSLELGDSAVYFCASSQEGTGVGGYTFGSGTRLTVV.

This clonotype occurred many times. The rearrangement links TRBV5-1 to TRBJ2-3, with TRBD2 matching 10 bases. After removal of 6 bases from V and 6 bases from J, the junction contained 7 bases not matched to a gene. The CDR3 has 14 residues. Germline loops: CDR1 SGHRS, CDR2 YFSETQ. The CDR3 loop reads CASKLAGARDTQYF. The CDR3 nucleotides are TGCGCCAGCAAGCTAGCGGGGGCCAGGGATACGCAGTATTTT. The complete variable domain, with remaining parts taken from reference TRBV5-1 and TRBJ2-3, reads KAGVTQTPRYLIKTRGQQVTLSCSPISGHRSVSWYQQTPGQGLQFLFEYFSETQRNKGNFPGRFSGRQFSNSRSEMNVSTLELGDSALYLCASKLAGARDTQYFGPGTRLTVL.

This clonotype was recorded only once. V and J are TRBV29-1 and TRBJ2-3; 8 nucleotides line up with TRBD1. The junction had 6 bases not matched to a gene; V was cut back by 5 bases and J by 2 bases. Germline assignment: CDR1 SQVTM and CDR2 ANQGSEA. The CDR3 totals 14 residues. For the CDR3, the DNA is TGCAGCGTTCCCAGACAGGGGAACACAGATACGCAGTATTTT. Amino acids: CSVPRQGNTDTQYF.

This clonotype has a count of ten or more. The chain employs TRBV7-9 and TRBJ2-3; D is perhaps TRBD1 (6 bases). Trimming cost V 7 bases and J 3 bases, with 14 bases left between them. Germline values: CDR1 SEHNR, CDR2 FQNEAQ (reference sequence). The CDR3 runs 14 residues. CDR3 in DNA: TGTGCCAGCAAGGGGACACGATTTACAGATACGCAGTATTTT. This gives the protein CASKGTRFTDTQYF.

This clonotype showed up just once. The chain employs TRBV24-1 and TRBJ1-1; D remains unclear. The CDR3 runs 11 residues. V was cut by 11 bases and J by 5 bases, with 11 bases left in between. Germline CDR1 and CDR2: KGHDR and SFDVKD. CDR3 bases: TGTGCCAGTTTCGTAGGGACTGAAGCTTTCTTT. Protein sequence: CASFVGTEAFF.

This chain uses TRBV5-4 with TRBJ2-6; 8 nucleotides line up with TRBD1. This CDR3 comprises 19 residues. Losses at the gene ends were 3 bases for V and 4 bases for J; bases not matched to a gene: 15. In germline, CDR1 is SGHNT, CDR2 YYREEE (reference sequence). CDR3 region: CASSSRILTTGAGANVLTF. CDR3 nucleotides: TGTGCCAGCAGCTCGAGGATTCTAACGACAGGGGCCGGGGCCAACGTCCTGACTTTC.

This clonotype was seen repeatedly, ten times or more. The chain recombines TRBV5-1 with TRBJ2-3, with 7 bases fitting TRBD1. Losses at the gene ends were 4 bases for V and 2 bases for J; bases not matched to a gene: 16. This CDR3 comprises 18 residues. The germline V gene encodes CDR1 SGHRS and CDR2 YFSETQ. Here the CDR3 DNA reads TGCGCCAGCAGCATGCACACTCCCGGGACAGACAACACAGATACGCAGTATTTT. Protein product: CASSMHTPGTDNTDTQYF.

This clonotype came up many times. V usage is TRBV10-3 and J usage is TRBJ2-2, with a weak D call TRBD1 (6 bases). CDR3 length: 14 amino acids. Germline CDR1 reads ENHRY; CDR2 reads SYGVKD. V lost 10 bases to trimming and J lost 4 bases, with 16 bases between them. The CDR3 nucleotides read TGTGCCACCTTGCAGGGGCTGAGCACCGGGGAGCTGTTTTTT. It specifies CATLQGLSTGELFF.

In its sample, this clonotype was seen many times. The rearrangement uses TRBV7-9 and TRBJ2-3; perhaps TRBD1 as D (5 bases). CDR1 and CDR2 (germline): SEHNR, FQNEAQ (reference sequence). The CDR3 is 14 amino acids. Trimming shortened V by 1 base and J by 2 bases, and 7 bases separated the two germline ends. In DNA, the CDR3 is TGTGCCAGCAGCTTAGTCAGGGTCACAGATACGCAGTATTTT. As protein: CASSLVRVTDTQYF.

In its sample, this clonotype was seen a few times. This rearrangement joins TRBV28 to TRBJ1-2; D is unresolved. The CDR3 has 11 amino acids. With 6 bases removed from V and 4 bases from J, the gap between germline ends came to 6 bases. The germline gives CDR1 MDHEN, CDR2 SYDVKM. CDR3 nucleotides: TGTGCCAGCAGCCCTGGCTATGGCTACACCTTC. It translates to CASSPGYGYTF.